What follows are 31 T cell receptor beta chains derived from one specimen sequenced in a study of T cells after yellow fever vaccination (dated by TCRdb to about 2019). The library was built by means of 5' RACE. Sequenced on an Illumina NovaSeq 6000. TCRdb cleaned the public reads at Q25 with fastp, built clones with MiXCR and kept in-frame beta chains. Records with the same CDR3 protein are collapsed into one entry carrying the most frequent genes and DNA. The sample profile shows hundreds of thousands of distinct CDR3 sequences; over 15% of them were found once. Together, the top ten hold roughly 19% of the sample. The treatment or condition label for this specimen denotes: live attenuated yellow fever vaccine strain. This specimen was PBMCs, taken before the yellow fever booster vaccination. Receptors originate from a man aged 18 to 30 who received the YFV17D yellow fever vaccine.

This clonotype was detected a few times. J is TRBJ2-1 and V is TRBV14; the match to TRBD2 covers 12 bases. V was pared by 2 bases and J by 4 bases, with 3 bases of the junction left unmatched. Germline CDR1 and CDR2: SGHDN and FVKESK. CDR3 length: 16 amino acids. The CDR3 loop reads CASSQHGTSGYNEQFF. The CDR3 nucleotides read TGTGCCAGCAGCCAACATGGGACTAGCGGGTACAATGAGCAGTTCTTC.

This clonotype was recorded a few times. The chain recombines TRBV25-1 with TRBJ2-1; D tentatively reads TRBD1 or TRBD2 (5 bases each). The CDR3 totals 14 residues. Trimming cost V 4 bases and J 5 bases, with 12 bases left between them. Germline-derived CDR1 and CDR2 are MGHDK and SYGVNS. DNA of the CDR3: TGTGCCAGCAGTGCCGGGTGGGACCACAATGAGCAGTTCTTC. Translation: CASSAGWDHNEQFF.

This clonotype was observed a few times. The V and J genes are TRBV10-3 and TRBJ2-3; D unclear. In germline, CDR1 is ENHRY, CDR2 SYGVKD. The length of the CDR3 is 15 residues. V was clipped by 7 bases and J by 2 bases, with 16 bases between them. The CDR3 nucleotides read TGTGCCATCACATCCAGGTCGAAGGCCACAGATACGCAGTATTTT. Residues: CAITSRSKATDTQYF.

This clonotype appeared a few times. The chain is built from TRBV7-9 and TRBJ2-3; TRBD2 matches at 12 bases. The CDR3 loop spans 15 amino acids. Trimming at V came to 2 bases and at J to 6 bases, leaving 3 bases not matched to a gene. CDR1 and CDR2 from the germline V gene are SEHNR and FQNEAQ (reference sequence). CDR3 sequence: CASSLRGTSGDTQYF. CDR3 in DNA: TGTGCCAGCAGCTTAAGGGGGACTAGCGGGGATACGCAGTATTTT.

Of note for this clonotype: A much larger clone sits a single nucleotide away, making a read error possible. The chain joins TRBV28 to TRBJ2-3; D may be TRBD2 (6 bases). The germline CDR1 and CDR2 sequences are MDHEN and SYDVKM. The V and J ends lost 6 bases and 0 bases respectively, with 10 bases between them. The CDR3 extends over 14 amino acids. The CDR3 sequence: CASRVGGSTDTQYF. DNA for the CDR3: TGTGCCAGCAGAGTCGGGGGAAGCACAGATACGCAGTATTTT.

V is TRBV5-1 and J is TRBJ2-5; D is possibly TRBD2 (5 bases). Germline V gene lookup returns CDR1 SGHRS and CDR2 YFSETQ. Trimming removed 2 bases from V and 1 base from J, with 9 bases in between. This CDR3 has 14 amino acids. The CDR3 DNA follows: TGCGCCAGCAGCTTTGGTGAGGGCCAAGAGACCCAGTACTTC. Its translation: CASSFGEGQETQYF.

The V call is TRBV7-9, the J call TRBJ2-3; either TRBD1 or TRBD2 may supply D (6 bases each). With 5 bases removed from V and 2 bases from J, the gap between germline ends came to 23 bases. The germline gives CDR1 SEHNR, CDR2 FQNEAQ (reference sequence). CDR3 length equals 18 residues. The chain's CDR3 is CASSRPRGHGGFTDTQYF. The CDR3 coding sequence is TGTGCCAGCAGCCGTCCCAGGGGCCACGGGGGATTCACAGATACGCAGTATTTT.

The sample holds a few counts of this clonotype. The CDR3 loop reads CASSDPLGNEQFF. DNA for the CDR3: TGTGCCAGCAGTGACCCCCTGGGCAATGAGCAGTTCTTC. V gene TRBV6-4 combines with J gene TRBJ2-1; D is unresolved. The germline gives CDR1 MRHNA, CDR2 SNTAGT. The CDR3 is 13 amino acids. The V gene lost 2 bases and the J gene lost 6 bases, with 8 bases spanning the gap.

J is TRBJ2-7 and V is TRBV20-1; 8 bases align to TRBD1. Germline values: CDR1 DFQATT, CDR2 SNEGSKA (reference sequence). The length of the CDR3 is 14 residues. Losses at the gene ends were 3 bases for V and 5 bases for J; bases not matched to a gene: 9. The CDR3 protein is CSASTGQGADEQYF. The CDR3 DNA reads TGCAGTGCTAGTACAGGACAGGGTGCCGACGAGCAGTACTTC.

A few counts support this clonotype. The rearrangement joins TRBV15 to TRBJ1-1; no reliable D call. Trimming pared 0 bases from V and 0 bases from J, leaving 8 bases between. This CDR3 spans 15 amino acids. Germline V gene sequence: CDR1 LNHNV, CDR2 YYDKDF (reference sequence). The CDR3 reads CATSRDPNMNTEAFF. CDR3 nucleotides: TGTGCCACCAGCAGAGATCCCAACATGAACACTGAAGCTTTCTTT.

There are a few counts of this clonotype. V and J are TRBV29-1 and TRBJ2-1; 7 nucleotides agree with TRBD2. The V gene end was trimmed by 7 bases and the J gene end by 12 bases; junction bases not matched to a gene: 15. The CDR3 runs to 13 residues. The V gene's germline CDR1 is SQVTM and CDR2 ANQGSEA. CDR3 bases: TGCAGCGGTGGGAGGGCTAGCGGCGCCGGGCAGTTCTTC. This translates into CSGGRASGAGQFF.

In this sample, this clonotype turned up a few times. J is TRBJ1-2 and V is TRBV9, with D unresolved. The length of the CDR3 is 16 residues. V lost 6 bases and J lost 4, with 22 bases in between. Germline lookup yields CDR1 SGDLS and CDR2 YYNGEE. DNA for the CDR3: TGTGCCAGCACCATAGAGCAGGTCCCCCAAGGCTATGGCTACACCTTC. Protein product: CASTIEQVPQGYGYTF.

This clonotype was detected ten times or more. The V call is TRBV29-1, the J call TRBJ2-4; D is tentatively TRBD1 or TRBD2 (5 bases each). From germline, CDR1 is SQVTM and CDR2 ANQGSEA. This CDR3 contains 17 residues. The CDR3 loop is CRGRYRLGVEAKNIQYF. The CDR3, as DNA: TGCAGGGGACGCTACCGTCTAGGAGTGGAAGCCAAAAACATTCAGTACTTC.

The V gene is TRBV20-1, the J gene TRBJ2-3; 10 positions agree with TRBD2. The CDR3 totals 14 residues. Per germline, CDR1 DFQATT and CDR2 SNEGSKA (reference sequence). V shed 5 bases, J shed 4 bases, and the junction held 6 bases outside the gene matches. This chain's CDR3 is CSAQPGLAADTQYF. CDR3 coding DNA: TGCAGTGCTCAACCCGGACTAGCGGCAGATACGCAGTATTTT.

This clonotype was observed a few times. The chain links TRBV5-1 to TRBJ2-2; TRBD2 might be the D (5 bases). The V end was cut by 5 bases, the J end by 4 bases, with 12 bases between. CDR1 SGHRS and CDR2 YFSETQ come from the germline V gene. This CDR3 spans 14 amino acids. The CDR3 sequence: CASRSGISTGELFF. The CDR3 DNA reads TGCGCCAGCAGATCGGGGATATCCACCGGGGAGCTGTTTTTT. Filled out from reference TRBV5-1 and TRBJ2-2, the complete variable domain reads KAGVTQTPRYLIKTRGQQVTLSCSPISGHRSVSWYQQTPGQGLQFLFEYFSETQRNKGNFPGRFSGRQFSNSRSEMNVSTLELGDSALYLCASRSGISTGELFFGEGSRLTVL.

This clonotype was seen at least ten times. This CDR3 reads CSVAPGNTEAFF. The DNA for the CDR3 is TGCAGCGTGGCTCCGGGTAACACTGAAGCTTTCTTT. This chain connects TRBV29-1 to TRBJ1-1; D not resolved. The germline V and J ends were trimmed by 6 bases and 2 bases, with 10 bases remaining between them. Germline CDR1 reads SQVTM; CDR2 reads ANQGSEA. CDR3 length: 12 amino acids. Using reference TRBV29-1 and TRBJ1-1 for the parts outside the CDR3, the full variable domain is SAVISQKPSRDICQRGTSLTIQCQVDSQVTMMFWYRQQPGQSLTLIATANQGSEATYESGFVIDKFPISRPNLTFSTLTVSNMSPEDSSIYLCSVAPGNTEAFFGQGTRLTVV.

The chain has TRBV12-3 or TRBV12-4 and TRBJ1-2, with D possibly TRBD1 on 5 matching bases. The CDR3 length is 16 residues. V lost 5 bases, J lost 3 bases, and 19 bases lay in between. In DNA form, the CDR3 reads TGTGCCAGCAGTCCTTGGACATTCTTAGGGGACTATGGCTACACCTTC. It codes for CASSPWTFLGDYGYTF.

The V and J genes are TRBV27 and TRBJ2-1; 10 bases are a match to TRBD2. J lost 13 bases, V lost 7 bases, and 4 bases had no gene match. This CDR3 is 11 amino acids long. Germline lookup yields CDR1 MNHEY and CDR2 SMNVEV (reference sequence). The CDR3 region has the DNA TGTGCCAGCACTAGCGGGGGTGACCAGTTCTTC. Its protein product is CASTSGGDQFF.

This clonotype showed up just a few times. This sequence joins TRBV7-2 and TRBJ2-4; D is undetermined. V gave up 5 bases and J gave up 2 bases, with 16 bases separating them. Germline V gene sequence: CDR1 SGHTA, CDR2 FQGNSA. The CDR3 extends over 16 amino acids. The CDR3 DNA reads as TGTGCCAGCAGCCTAGAGGAGTTTAGGTCCAAAAACATTCAGTACTTC. The encoded protein is CASSLEEFRSKNIQYF.

The rearrangement uses TRBV20-1 and TRBJ1-5; 9 bases are a match to TRBD1. V lost 5 bases, J lost 0 bases, and 8 bases stayed unmatched. The germline CDR1 and CDR2 sequences are DFQATT and SNEGSKA (reference sequence). The CDR3 is made up of 16 amino acids. The CDR3 sequence is CSAPSLQGASNQPQHF. The DNA for the CDR3 is TGCAGTGCTCCCAGTTTACAGGGGGCTAGCAATCAGCCCCAGCATTTT.

Ten or more counts support this clonotype. V gene TRBV20-1 combines with J gene TRBJ1-1, with a weak D call TRBD1 (5 bases). Germline V gene sequence: CDR1 DFQATT, CDR2 SNEGSKA (reference sequence). This CDR3 spans 11 amino acids. With 1 base removed from V and 7 bases from J, the gap between germline ends came to 7 bases. CDR3: CSARVQGEAFF. The CDR3 nucleotides are TGCAGTGCTAGAGTCCAGGGTGAAGCTTTCTTT.

The gene calls are TRBV4-3 and TRBJ1-6; D not certain. Between the trimmed V and J ends, which lost 7 bases and 10 bases, there was a span of 14 bases. Germline CDR1 reads LGHNA; CDR2 reads YSLEER. The CDR3 is 13 amino acids. This chain's CDR3 is CASTPVVGSPLHF. DNA of the CDR3: TGCGCCAGCACCCCAGTCGTGGGATCACCCCTCCACTTT.

This chain uses TRBV5-1 with TRBJ2-5, with unresolved D. V was shortened by 2 bases and J by 5 bases, with 4 bases between the two germline ends. CDR1 and CDR2 from the germline V gene are SGHRS and YFSETQ. The CDR3 spans 11 residues. CDR3 loop: CASSFHETQYF. CDR3 DNA sequence: TGCGCCAGCAGCTTTCATGAGACCCAGTACTTC.

This clonotype was seen a few times. V gene TRBV7-9 combines with J gene TRBJ2-7; D ambiguous. This CDR3 spans 13 amino acids. Trimming removed 6 bases at V and 0 bases at J, with 9 bases between. Germline V gene sequence: CDR1 SEHNR, CDR2 FQNEAQ (reference sequence). In nucleotides, the CDR3 is TGTGCCAGCAGTTCGAAAAACTCCTACGAGCAGTACTTC. Protein product: CASSSKNSYEQYF. The full variable domain, in which reference TRBV7-9 and TRBJ2-7 provide the parts outside the CDR3, is DTGVSQNPRHKITKRGQNVTFRCDPISEHNRLYWYRQTLGQGPEFLTYFQNEAQLEKSRLLSDRFSAERPKGSFSTLEIQRTEQGDSAMYLCASSSKNSYEQYFGPGTRLTVT.

The table lists this clonotype with a few counts. This likely comes from a read error, as the CDR3 has no conserved phenylalanine or tryptophan at its end. It is unclear where the CDR3 begins or ends on the DNA, so no DNA is shown, and the CDR3 is as TCRdb lists it. V is TRBV15 and J is TRBJ2-1; the D call of TRBD1 is as the table states it, not checked on the DNA. The CDR3 spans 13 residues, counting both ends. CDR1 and CDR2 (germline): LNHNV, YYDKDF (reference sequence). CDR3: CATSRNPRDTIVI.

This clonotype was detected only a few times. The gene calls are TRBV20-1 and TRBJ1-1; D may be TRBD1 (5 bases). CDR1 and CDR2 from the germline V gene are DFQATT and SNEGSKA (reference sequence). Trimming shortened V by 0 bases and J by 4 bases, and 12 bases separated the two germline ends. The CDR3 contains 14 residues. DNA for the CDR3: TGCAGTGCTAGAGATCAGGGAAAGGGCACTGAAGCTTTCTTT. It translates to CSARDQGKGTEAFF.

This clonotype was counted only a few times. The chain joins TRBV21-1 to TRBJ2-5; TRBD2, the D gene given by the table, was not confirmed from the DNA. TRBV21-1 is reported as a pseudogene. This CDR3 is built from 17 residues. CDR3 loop: CASSKVRATGRQETQYF. The CDR3 bases are TGTGCCAGCAGCAAAGTTAGGGCTACCGGTCGGCAAGAGACCCAGTACTTC.

The chain has TRBV3-1 and TRBJ2-5, with unresolved D. Germline V lookup: CDR1 LGHDT, CDR2 YNNKEL (reference sequence). V lost 0 bases to trimming and J lost 7 bases, with 12 bases between them. The CDR3 runs to 14 residues. In nucleotides, the CDR3 is TGTGCCAGCAGCCAAGATAAGGCTTGGGGGACCCAGTACTTC. Amino acid sequence: CASSQDKAWGTQYF.

This clonotype has a handful of counts. V gene TRBV6-2 or TRBV6-3 combines with J gene TRBJ2-3, with TRBD1 identical over 7 bases. V shed 6 bases and J 1 base; nucleotides not matched to a gene: 4. Germline V gene lookup returns CDR1 MNHEY and CDR2 SVGEGT. CDR3 size: 14 residues. The CDR3 spells CASRPDRGTDTQYF. The CDR3 nucleotides read TGTGCCAGCAGACCTGACAGGGGCACAGATACGCAGTATTTT.

V usage is TRBV4-1 and J usage is TRBJ2-3, with 9 bases that match TRBD2. V shed 1 base, J shed 4 bases, and the junction held 3 bases outside the gene matches. The CDR3 consists of 15 residues. Germline loops: CDR1 MGHRA, CDR2 YSYEKL. In DNA, the CDR3 is TGCGCCAGCAGCCAAGGGACTAGCGAGGCAGATACGCAGTATTTT. This codes for CASSQGTSEADTQYF.

The V and J genes are TRBV14 and TRBJ1-1; the match to TRBD1 covers 8 bases. Per germline, CDR1 SGHDN and CDR2 FVKESK. The CDR3 covers 14 residues. J lost 8 bases, V lost 0 bases, and 5 bases had no gene match. CDR3 region: CASSQEWTGSEAFF. The CDR3 DNA reads TGTGCCAGCAGCCAAGAATGGACAGGGTCCGAAGCTTTCTTT.